A selection of T cell receptor beta chains follows, all from one sample in a study of graft-versus-host responses after intestinal transplantation. The repertoire was sequenced with immunoSEQ multiplex PCR; TCRdb's copy has only in-frame clones and lacks some. Among some 120,000 clones listed, 90% to 95% were seen once. Antigen specificity for these receptors is unknown. The sample in question was unstimulated CD4+ T cells sorted from spleen or lymph node cells, obtained before intestinal transplant. These receptor sequences come from a human donor who received an intestinal transplant. Each CDR3 is given with its conserved first and last residue. Fields, in order: V gene, J gene, D gene, CDR3 protein, CDR3 DNA. A D gene is named only where the DNA matches it firmly.

V gene: TRBV7-3; J gene: TRBJ1-3; D gene: TRBD1; CDR3 protein: CASSFTRQGGNTIYF; CDR3 DNA: TGTGCCAGCAGCTTTACGCGACAGGGAGGTAACACCATATATTTT
V gene: TRBV30; J gene: TRBJ2-3; D gene: NA; CDR3 protein: CAWGPRDNTDTQYF; CDR3 DNA: TGTGCCTGGGGCCCCCGGGACAACACAGATACGCAGTATTTT
V gene: TRBV4-2; J gene: TRBJ1-4; D gene: TRBD1; CDR3 protein: CASSQGGQGGEKLFF; CDR3 DNA: TGTGCCAGCAGCCAAGGGGGACAGGGGGGCGAAAAACTGTTTTTT
V gene: TRBV6-1; J gene: TRBJ1-3; D gene: NA; CDR3 protein: CASSPRTVGNTIYF; CDR3 DNA: TGTGCCAGCAGTCCTCGGACGGTTGGAAACACCATATATTTT
V gene: TRBV7-2; J gene: TRBJ1-6; D gene: NA; CDR3 protein: CASSFETSSYNSPLHF; CDR3 DNA: TGTGCCAGCAGCTTCGAGACCAGCTCCTATAATTCACCCCTCCACTTT
V gene: TRBV7-2; J gene: TRBJ1-2; D gene: NA; CDR3 protein: CASSLDRDFYGYTF; CDR3 DNA: TGTGCCAGCAGCTTAGACAGGGACTTCTATGGCTACACCTTC
V gene: TRBV6-6; J gene: TRBJ1-6; D gene: NA; CDR3 protein: CASGTSPLRDNSPLHF; CDR3 DNA: TGTGCCAGTGGGACCTCCCCATTGAGGGATAATTCACCCCTCCACTTT
V gene: TRBV5-1; J gene: TRBJ1-1; D gene: NA; CDR3 protein: CASSLRTANTEAFF; CDR3 DNA: TGCGCCAGCAGCTTGCGGACAGCGAACACTGAAGCTTTCTTT
V gene: TRBV20-1; J gene: TRBJ2-5; D gene: NA; CDR3 protein: CSAALSPTQYF; CDR3 DNA: TGCAGTGCCGCTCTTAGCCCGACCCAGTACTTC
V gene: TRBV7-9; J gene: TRBJ2-7; D gene: NA; CDR3 protein: CASSRGAGYEQYF; CDR3 DNA: TGTGCCAGCTCACGGGGGGCTGGCTACGAGCAGTACTTC
V gene: TRBV2; J gene: TRBJ2-7; D gene: TRBD1; CDR3 protein: CARGTGRTEQYF; CDR3 DNA: TGTGCCAGAGGGACAGGGAGGACAGAGCAGTACTTC
V gene: TRBV6-1; J gene: TRBJ1-3; D gene: TRBD1; CDR3 protein: CASSAGGSGNTIYF; CDR3 DNA: TGTGCCAGCAGCGCAGGGGGCTCTGGAAACACCATATATTTT
V gene: TRBV4-1; J gene: TRBJ2-3; D gene: NA; CDR3 protein: CASSPRMRGDTQYF; CDR3 DNA: TGCGCCAGCAGCCCCCGAATGAGAGGCGATACGCAGTATTTT